The TCR beta chain under discussion was sequenced for a study of CD8 T cells in ankylosing spondylitis. This clonotype was counted ten times or more. MiXCR, run by TCRdb on the 5' RACE reads, gives a single entry per CDR3 protein. This table holds more than 250,000 distinct CDR3 sequences, around a tenth found once. From germline, CDR1 is SGHRS and CDR2 YFSETQ. The CDR3 has 16 residues. The ends were cut back, 2 bases at V and 4 bases at J, with 17 bases in the middle. The V and J genes are TRBV5-1 and TRBJ2-3, with D tentatively TRBD2 (5 bases). The origin of this receptor is a female donor with ankylosing spondylitis or in good health (not recorded which). The sample was blood, either unsorted or a sorted T cell fraction (not recorded which). The CDR3 DNA sequence: TGCGCCAGCAGCTTAGCCCCCGGAGGAATTGCAGATACGCAGTATTTT. Its protein is CASSLAPGGIADTQYF.